This TCR beta chain derives from a study of T cell repertoires in aging, cancer and after chemotherapy. The wider study: Pre- and post-chemotherapy samples were paired from glioblastoma patients treated with temozolomide-based therapy.

Notes on the study in general: Median generation probability rose over the chemotherapy interval in each cancer cohort, suggesting rebound thymic output. Age-matched healthy donors had significantly more diverse, less clonal blood TCR repertoires than untreated cancer patients. The repertoire data cannot show anything about immunological memory following chemotherapy.

The template was genomic DNA from peripheral blood, not RNA. Multiplex touch-down PCR with TRB-A/B primers amplified rearranged V-D-J TRB sequences. TCRdb reprocessed the multiplex PCR reads with MiXCR, giving one entry per CDR3 protein. The table shows about 2,600 distinct CDR3 sequences, with less than 25% occurring only once. V shed 4 bases and J 9 bases; nucleotides not matched to a gene: 6. The germline V gene encodes CDR1 KGHDR and CDR2 SFDVKD. CDR3 length: 15 residues. Regarding this clonotype: What it binds is unknown.

The specimen sequenced was blood. This receptor was obtained from a human donor with a solid tumor. The rearrangement links TRBV24-1 to TRBJ2-1, with 12 nucleotides matching TRBD2. DNA of the CDR3: TGTGCCACCAGTGACACTAGCGGGAGGCTGAGTGAGCAGTTCTTC. Translated, it gives CATSDTSGRLSEQFF.